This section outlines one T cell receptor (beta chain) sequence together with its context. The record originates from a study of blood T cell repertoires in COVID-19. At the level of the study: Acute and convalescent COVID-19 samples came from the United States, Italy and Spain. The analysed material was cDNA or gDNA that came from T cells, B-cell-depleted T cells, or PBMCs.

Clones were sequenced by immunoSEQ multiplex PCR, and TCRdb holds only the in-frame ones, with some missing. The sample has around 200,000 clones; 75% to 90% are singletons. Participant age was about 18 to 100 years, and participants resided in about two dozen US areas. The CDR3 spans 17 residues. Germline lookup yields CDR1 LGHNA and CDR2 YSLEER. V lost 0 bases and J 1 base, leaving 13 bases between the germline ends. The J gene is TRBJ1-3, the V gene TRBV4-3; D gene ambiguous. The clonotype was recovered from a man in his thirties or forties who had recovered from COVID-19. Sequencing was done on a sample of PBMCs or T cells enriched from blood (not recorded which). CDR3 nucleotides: TGCGCCAGCAGCCAAGATGCCGTGAGGGCGTCTGGAAACACCATATATTTT. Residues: CASSQDAVRASGNTIYF.